The rows below give T cell receptor beta chains drawn from one sample of a study of neurological immune-mediated disorders. From the 5' RACE reads, TCRdb called clonotypes with MiXCR, one entry per CDR3 protein. Here the sample spans around 61,000 distinct CDR3 sequences, roughly 4.9% being singletons. The sample taken for sequencing was PBMCs. Receptors originate from a human donor with multiple sclerosis. The donor label of this sample is uncertain. CDR3s include the opening cysteine and the closing phenylalanine or tryptophan. The order of the fields is clone size, D gene, J gene, V gene, CDR3 DNA, CDR3 protein. D genes are given only for firm matches. Part of the rows lack a size; the others show once, few, many or a class for expanded clones.

abundance: many; d_gene: TRBD1; j_gene: TRBJ1-2; v_gene: TRBV2; CDR3nt: TGTGCCAGCAGTCCTAGTACAGGGGATGGCTACACCTTC; CDR3aa: CASSPSTGDGYTF
abundance: many; d_gene: TRBD1; j_gene: TRBJ1-2; v_gene: TRBV6-6; CDR3nt: TGTGCCAGCAGTTACAGGGGGCTTAACTATGGCTACACCTTC; CDR3aa: CASSYRGLNYGYTF
abundance: many; d_gene: -; j_gene: TRBJ1-1; v_gene: TRBV10-3; CDR3nt: TGTGCCATCAGTGAGCGAGGGGGGACTGAAGCTTTCTTT; CDR3aa: CAISERGGTEAFF
abundance: many; d_gene: -; j_gene: TRBJ2-7; v_gene: TRBV13; CDR3nt: TGTGCCAGCAGCTTATTGAACCACGAGCAGTACTTC; CDR3aa: CASSLLNHEQYF
abundance: many; d_gene: TRBD1; j_gene: TRBJ2-7; v_gene: TRBV5-1; CDR3nt: TGCGCCAGCAGCTTCCCCGTGACGGGACAGGGGATCTACGAGCAGTACTTC; CDR3aa: CASSFPVTGQGIYEQYF
abundance: many; d_gene: -; j_gene: TRBJ2-1; v_gene: TRBV5-5; CDR3nt: TGTGCCAGCAGCTTGCAAGTTCGCGACAATGAGCAGTTCTTC; CDR3aa: CASSLQVRDNEQFF
abundance: many; d_gene: -; j_gene: TRBJ2-3; v_gene: TRBV5-1; CDR3nt: TGCGCCAGCAGCGGGCCTGACGGGGGAGATACGCAGTATTTT; CDR3aa: CASSGPDGGDTQYF
abundance: many; d_gene: TRBD1; j_gene: TRBJ1-2; v_gene: TRBV27; CDR3nt: TGTGCCAGCAGTATTCGGACAGGGGATGTCGATGGCTACACCTTC; CDR3aa: CASSIRTGDVDGYTF
abundance: few; d_gene: -; j_gene: TRBJ1-6; v_gene: TRBV6-6; CDR3nt: TGTGCCAGCAGTTCCTCGACCGGATCACCCCTCCACTTT; CDR3aa: CASSSSTGSPLHF
abundance: many; d_gene: -; j_gene: TRBJ2-7; v_gene: TRBV28; CDR3nt: TGTGCCAGCAGCTGGGACACCCGCTCCTACGAGCAGTACTTC; CDR3aa: CASSWDTRSYEQYF
abundance: many; d_gene: TRBD2; j_gene: TRBJ2-1; v_gene: TRBV3-1; CDR3nt: TGTGCCAGCAGCCCCGGAGCGGGGAGCTCCTACAATGAGCAGTTCTTC; CDR3aa: CASSPGAGSSYNEQFF
abundance: many; d_gene: TRBD1; j_gene: TRBJ1-6; v_gene: TRBV6-5; CDR3nt: TGTGCCAGCAGCCCACAGGGGCCTTGGAATTCACCCCTCCACTTT; CDR3aa: CASSPQGPWNSPLHF
abundance: many; d_gene: -; j_gene: TRBJ1-6; v_gene: TRBV5-6; CDR3nt: TGTGCCAGCAGCCCACGACCGACAGGTTATAATTCACCCCTCCACTTT; CDR3aa: CASSPRPTGYNSPLHF
abundance: -; d_gene: -; j_gene: TRBJ2-5; v_gene: TRBV5-6; CDR3nt: -; CDR3aa: CASSFYICSAPTAHRGRETQYF
abundance: -; d_gene: -; j_gene: TRBJ2-3; v_gene: TRBV3-1; CDR3nt: TGTGCCAGCCATCAGGGGACAGATACGCAGTATTTT; CDR3aa: CASHQGTDTQYF
abundance: many; d_gene: -; j_gene: TRBJ2-2; v_gene: TRBV20-1; CDR3nt: TGCAGTGCCAAGGGATTGGGGAACACCGGGGAGCTGTTTTTT; CDR3aa: CSAKGLGNTGELFF
abundance: many; d_gene: -; j_gene: TRBJ2-3; v_gene: TRBV12-3/TRBV12-4; CDR3nt: TGTGCCAGCAGGATGTTACGGACAGATACGCAGTATTTT; CDR3aa: CASRMLRTDTQYF
abundance: many; d_gene: TRBD2; j_gene: TRBJ2-7; v_gene: TRBV5-4; CDR3nt: TGTGCCAGCAGCTTCCCACCGACTAGCGGGTGGGGGAGCGACGAGCAGTACTTC; CDR3aa: CASSFPPTSGWGSDEQYF
abundance: many; d_gene: TRBD1; j_gene: TRBJ1-5; v_gene: TRBV5-4; CDR3nt: TGTGCCAGCAGCTTGGGGACAGGTGGGGGGAGCAATCAGCCCCAGCATTTT; CDR3aa: CASSLGTGGGSNQPQHF
abundance: many; d_gene: -; j_gene: TRBJ1-5; v_gene: TRBV20-1; CDR3nt: TGCAGTGCTCGGGAAACAGGGCCCAATCAGCCCCAGCATTTT; CDR3aa: CSARETGPNQPQHF
abundance: many; d_gene: TRBD2; j_gene: TRBJ2-1; v_gene: TRBV4-2; CDR3nt: TGTGCCAGCAGCCAAGAACTAGCGGGTATTTACAATGAGCAGTTCTTC; CDR3aa: CASSQELAGIYNEQFF
abundance: many; d_gene: TRBD2; j_gene: TRBJ2-1; v_gene: TRBV5-1; CDR3nt: TGCGCCAGCAGCCCAGCGGGGTCCTACAATGAGCAGTTCTTC; CDR3aa: CASSPAGSYNEQFF
abundance: many; d_gene: -; j_gene: TRBJ1-1; v_gene: TRBV5-1; CDR3nt: TGCGCCAGCAGCTTGACCGGAACAAACACTGAAGCTTTCTTT; CDR3aa: CASSLTGTNTEAFF
abundance: many; d_gene: -; j_gene: TRBJ1-6; v_gene: TRBV20-1; CDR3nt: TGCAGTGCTAGAGATAGGCGGGGCCCTTATAATTCACCCCTCCACTTT; CDR3aa: CSARDRRGPYNSPLHF
abundance: few; d_gene: -; j_gene: TRBJ2-7; v_gene: TRBV7-8; CDR3nt: TGTGCCAGCAGCTTAGACCCCGGGACCCCCTACGAGCAGTACTTC; CDR3aa: CASSLDPGTPYEQYF
abundance: many; d_gene: -; j_gene: TRBJ1-2; v_gene: TRBV15; CDR3nt: TGTGCCACCAGCAGAGATGCAGGGGATGGCTACACCTTC; CDR3aa: CATSRDAGDGYTF
abundance: many; d_gene: -; j_gene: TRBJ2-7; v_gene: TRBV5-1; CDR3nt: TGCGCCAGCAGCTTGGGAGGGAACGGCGACGAGCAGTACTTC; CDR3aa: CASSLGGNGDEQYF
abundance: many; d_gene: TRBD2; j_gene: TRBJ2-1; v_gene: TRBV20-1; CDR3nt: TGCAGTGCTAGGGGACCTCCGGGACTAGCGCCCTCCTACAATGAGCAGTTCTTC; CDR3aa: CSARGPPGLAPSYNEQFF
abundance: many; d_gene: -; j_gene: TRBJ2-3; v_gene: TRBV6-5; CDR3nt: TGTGCCAGCAGTCCATGGGGGCTACACAGCACAGATACGCAGTATTTT; CDR3aa: CASSPWGLHSTDTQYF
abundance: few; d_gene: TRBD1; j_gene: TRBJ2-5; v_gene: TRBV11-2; CDR3nt: TGTGCCAGCAGCCCCAGGGGGTTCGGACACCAAGAGACCCAGTACTTC; CDR3aa: CASSPRGFGHQETQYF
abundance: -; d_gene: -; j_gene: TRBJ2-3; v_gene: TRBV19; CDR3nt: TGTGCCAGTAGTGTCCGACGATTGGATACGCAGTATTTT; CDR3aa: CASSVRRLDTQYF
abundance: many; d_gene: -; j_gene: TRBJ2-5; v_gene: TRBV9; CDR3nt: TGTGCCAGCGGGGGGGGGCTTGAGACCCAGTACTTC; CDR3aa: CASGGGLETQYF